This TCR beta chain was recovered during a study of OX40 agonist ivuxolimab in advanced cancers. About the research overall: Ivuxolimab is an agonistic anti-OX40 (CD134) antibody, and patients were treated with it. Approximately 40% of patients had received prior checkpoint inhibitor therapy.

Notes on the study in general: In general, CD8+ T cells held more expanded clones than CD4+ did, on average. The study observed clonal expansion of CD4+ and CD8+ blood T cells by week 6 at 0.1 to 3.0 mg/kg.

Looked up from germline, CDR1 is SGHRS and CDR2 is YFSETQ. V was clipped by 4 bases and J by 5 bases; unmatched bases: 5. The length of the CDR3 is 14 residues. Sequenced by immunoSEQ multiplex PCR; TCRdb stores in-frame clones only, minus some. Found here are 65,000 to 80,000 clones, under 90% of them singletons; the top ten hold roughly 0.7%. As concerns this clone: The antigen remains unidentified.

The chain combines TRBV5-1 with TRBJ2-7, with 11 bases fitting TRBD1. The TCR was taken from an adult with an advanced solid tumor such as melanoma, head and neck, liver or kidney cancer. The source was CD4+ or CD8+ T cells sorted from blood, collected in a trial of the OX40 agonist ivuxolimab. CDR3 amino acids: CASSPGQGADEQYF. The CDR3 nucleotides read TGCGCCAGCAGCCCCGGACAGGGGGCGGACGAGCAGTACTTC.